What follows are 10 T cell receptor beta chains derived from one specimen sequenced in a study of cytomegalovirus exposure and HLA in healthy donors. It was with 60 Vbeta and 13 Jbeta primers that the PCR ran. Profiling relied on immunoSEQ multiplex PCR, and the TCRdb table lists in-frame clones only, not all of them. The repertoire consists of over 150,000 clones, with about 85% occurring once and the leading ten covering 1%. Source material: PBMCs. These receptors came from a boy younger than 10 in good health and CMV-seronegative.

The rearrangement joins TRBV6-1 to TRBJ1-2, with TRBD1 matching over 8 bases. The CDR3 has 12 amino acids. V trimming: 7 bases; J trimming: 8 bases; junction bases outside the gene matches: 6. In germline, CDR1 is MNHNS, CDR2 SASEGT. CDR3: CASKQGAWGYTF. The CDR3 DNA reads as TGTGCCAGCAAGCAGGGGGCATGGGGCTACACCTTC.

The V gene is TRBV29-1, the J gene TRBJ2-1, with D maybe TRBD1 (5 bases). There are 12 residues in the CDR3. V lost 3 bases and J 4 bases, leaving 7 bases between the germline ends. In germline, CDR1 is SQVTM, CDR2 ANQGSEA. CDR3 in amino acids: CSVDRVYNEQFF. The CDR3 bases are TGCAGCGTTGACAGGGTTTACAATGAGCAGTTCTTC.

As DNA, the CDR3 is TGTGCCAGCAGGGGCCAGATTGAAGCTTTCTTT. Translated, it gives CASRGQIEAFF. The chain couples TRBV28 to TRBJ1-1; D gene ambiguous. Germline-derived CDR1 and CDR2 are MDHEN and SYDVKM. Trimming took 6 bases from V and 7 from J, leaving 9 bases between them. The CDR3 extends over 11 amino acids. The full variable domain, with the rest looked up from reference TRBV28 and TRBJ1-1, is DVKVTQSSRYLVKRTGEKVFLECVQDMDHENMFWYRQDPGLGLRLIYFSYDVKMKEKGDIPEGYSVSREKKERFSLILESASTNQTSMYLCASRGQIEAFFGQGTRLTVV.

V gene TRBV28 combines with J gene TRBJ1-4; tentatively, D is TRBD1 (5 bases). CDR1 and CDR2 from the germline V gene are MDHEN and SYDVKM. Trimming stripped 6 bases from V and 8 bases from J, with 16 bases between. The CDR3 totals 14 residues. Written as DNA, the CDR3 is TGTGCCAGCAGATCGACAGCGATAGACGAAAAACTGTTTTTT. Its translation is CASRSTAIDEKLFF. Full variable domain (remainder filled in from reference TRBV28 and TRBJ1-4): DVKVTQSSRYLVKRTGEKVFLECVQDMDHENMFWYRQDPGLGLRLIYFSYDVKMKEKGDIPEGYSVSREKKERFSLILESASTNQTSMYLCASRSTAIDEKLFFGSGTQLSVL.

The rearrangement uses TRBV21-1 and TRBJ2-7; the table's D call, TRBD1, has no DNA check behind it. TRBV21-1 is reported as a pseudogene. The CDR3 extends over 18 amino acids. This CDR3 reads CASSARQGGSLPSYEQYF. The CDR3 region has the DNA TGTGCCAGCAGCGCCAGACAGGGAGGTTCTTTGCCTTCCTACGAGCAGTACTTC.

The chain links TRBV10-3 to TRBJ1-1; 7 bases map to TRBD1. The J segment lost 3 bases and the V segment lost 5 bases, leaving 6 bases of the junction unmatched. CDR3 length: 14 residues. CDR1 is ENHRY and CDR2 is SYGVKD in the germline V gene. The CDR3 region is CAISTWDSHTEAFF. For the CDR3, the DNA is TGTGCCATCAGTACGTGGGACAGCCACACTGAAGCTTTCTTT.

V and J are TRBV4-1 and TRBJ2-3; 8 nucleotides align to TRBD2. V gave up 1 base and J gave up 5 bases; unmatched junction bases: 11. The CDR3 contains 17 residues. Germline-derived CDR1 and CDR2 are MGHRA and YSYEKL. The CDR3 region is CASSQGASGSVKDTQYF. The CDR3 DNA reads TGCGCCAGCAGCCAAGGAGCAAGCGGGAGTGTGAAAGATACGCAGTATTTT.

CDR3 loop: CASSSGQRNYEQYF. DNA of the CDR3: TGTGCCAGCAGCTCGGGACAACGAAACTACGAGCAGTACTTC. The V and J genes are TRBV5-4 and TRBJ2-7, with a weak D call TRBD1 (6 bases). Germline CDR1 and CDR2: SGHNT and YYREEE (reference sequence). CDR3 size: 14 residues. The V end was cut by 3 bases, the J end by 3 bases, with 13 bases between.

The rearrangement joins TRBV28 to TRBJ1-1, with 9 bases fitting TRBD1. Germline loops: CDR1 MDHEN, CDR2 SYDVKM. This CDR3 is built from 14 residues. With V trimmed by 5 bases and J by 5 bases, 6 bases remained unmatched. The CDR3 DNA sequence: TGTGCCAGCAGTGGACAGGGGTATTGGACTGAAGCTTTCTTT. Its translation: CASSGQGYWTEAFF.

CDR3: CASSQTVDTEAFF. The CDR3 DNA sequence: TGTGCCAGCAGCCAAACGGTTGACACTGAAGCTTTCTTT. The chain uses TRBV7-9 and TRBJ1-1; D call uncertain. In germline, CDR1 is SEHNR, CDR2 FQNEAQ (reference sequence). The CDR3 is made up of 13 amino acids. Trimming left V 5 bases short and J 3 bases short, with 10 bases between.